This TCR beta chain was observed in a study of cytomegalovirus exposure and HLA in healthy donors. Study-wide results and limits: Researchers counted approximately 160 TCR beta chains as cytomegalovirus-associated.

Details on this clone: Antigen specificity is unknown.

Profiled with immunoSEQ multiplex PCR; TCRdb holds only in-frame clones, not every one. There are 70,000 to 80,000 clones in the sample; 94% occur only once, and roughly 2.1% lies in the top ten. The CDR3 totals 18 residues. J gave up 8 bases and V 1 base, and 12 bases lay outside the gene matches. The chain links TRBV6-7 to TRBJ1-6; TRBD1 matches at 9 bases. TRBV6-7 is filed as an ORF, its function uncertain. The source of this sequence is a woman in her late teens or twenties in good health and CMV-seronegative. The sequencing input was PBMCs. The CDR3 nucleotides are TGTGCCAGCAGTTACTTACAACAGGGGGCAGAGGACGATTCACCCCTCCACTTT. The encoded protein is CASSYLQQGAEDDSPLHF.